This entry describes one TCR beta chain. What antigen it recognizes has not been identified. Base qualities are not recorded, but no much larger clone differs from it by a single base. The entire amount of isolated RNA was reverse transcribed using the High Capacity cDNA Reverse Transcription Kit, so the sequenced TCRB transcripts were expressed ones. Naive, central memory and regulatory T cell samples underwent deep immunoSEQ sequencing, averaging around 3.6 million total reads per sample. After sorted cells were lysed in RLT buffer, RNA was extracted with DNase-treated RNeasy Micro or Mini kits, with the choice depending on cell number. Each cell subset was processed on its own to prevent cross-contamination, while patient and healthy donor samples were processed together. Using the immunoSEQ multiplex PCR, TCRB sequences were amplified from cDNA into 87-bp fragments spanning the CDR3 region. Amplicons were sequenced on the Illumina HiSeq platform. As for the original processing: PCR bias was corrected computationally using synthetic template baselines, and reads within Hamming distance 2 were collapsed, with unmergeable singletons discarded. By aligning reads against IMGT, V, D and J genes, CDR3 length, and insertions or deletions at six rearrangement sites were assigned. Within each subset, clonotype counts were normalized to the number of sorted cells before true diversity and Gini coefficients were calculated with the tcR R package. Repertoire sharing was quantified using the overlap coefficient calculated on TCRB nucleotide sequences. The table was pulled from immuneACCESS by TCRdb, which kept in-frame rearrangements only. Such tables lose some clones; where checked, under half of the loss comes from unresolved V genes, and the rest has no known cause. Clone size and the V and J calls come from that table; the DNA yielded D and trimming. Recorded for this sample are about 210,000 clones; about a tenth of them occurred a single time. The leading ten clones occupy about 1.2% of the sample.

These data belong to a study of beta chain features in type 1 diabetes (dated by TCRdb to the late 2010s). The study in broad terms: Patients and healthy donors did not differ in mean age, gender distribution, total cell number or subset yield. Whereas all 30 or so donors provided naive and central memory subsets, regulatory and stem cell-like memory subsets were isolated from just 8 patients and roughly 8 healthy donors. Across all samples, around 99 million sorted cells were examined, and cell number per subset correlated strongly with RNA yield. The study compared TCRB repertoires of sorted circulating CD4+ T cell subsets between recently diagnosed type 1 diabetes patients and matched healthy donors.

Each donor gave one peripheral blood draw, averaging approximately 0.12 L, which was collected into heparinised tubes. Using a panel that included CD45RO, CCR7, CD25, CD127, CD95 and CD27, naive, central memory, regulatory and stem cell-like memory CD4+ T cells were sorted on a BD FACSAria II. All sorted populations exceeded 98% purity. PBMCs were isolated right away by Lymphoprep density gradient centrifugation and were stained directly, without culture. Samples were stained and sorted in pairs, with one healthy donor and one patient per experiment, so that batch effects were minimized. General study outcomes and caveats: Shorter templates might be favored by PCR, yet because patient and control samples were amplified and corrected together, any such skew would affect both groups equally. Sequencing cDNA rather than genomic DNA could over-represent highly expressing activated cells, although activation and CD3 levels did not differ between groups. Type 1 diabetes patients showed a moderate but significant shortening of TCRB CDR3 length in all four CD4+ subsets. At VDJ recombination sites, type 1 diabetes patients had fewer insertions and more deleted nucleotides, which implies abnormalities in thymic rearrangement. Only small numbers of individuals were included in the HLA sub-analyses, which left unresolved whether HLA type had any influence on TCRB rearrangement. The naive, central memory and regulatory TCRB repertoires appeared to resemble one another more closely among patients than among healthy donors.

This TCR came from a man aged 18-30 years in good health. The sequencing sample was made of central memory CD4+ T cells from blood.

The CDR3 corresponds to CASKGLSYEQYF. The DNA is as follows: TGTGCCAGCAAGGGACTCTCTTACGAGCAGTACTTC. The V gene is TRBV6-5 and the J gene is TRBJ2-7; a tentative D match to TRBD2 spans 6 bases. The CDR3 numbers 12 residues from cysteine through phenylalanine. The CDR3 DNA has 36 bases and is translated from base 1. CDR1 and CDR2 are drawn from the germline V gene: MNHEY, SVGAGI. V is shortened by 7 bases, J by 4 bases, and the region joining them spans 11 bases.